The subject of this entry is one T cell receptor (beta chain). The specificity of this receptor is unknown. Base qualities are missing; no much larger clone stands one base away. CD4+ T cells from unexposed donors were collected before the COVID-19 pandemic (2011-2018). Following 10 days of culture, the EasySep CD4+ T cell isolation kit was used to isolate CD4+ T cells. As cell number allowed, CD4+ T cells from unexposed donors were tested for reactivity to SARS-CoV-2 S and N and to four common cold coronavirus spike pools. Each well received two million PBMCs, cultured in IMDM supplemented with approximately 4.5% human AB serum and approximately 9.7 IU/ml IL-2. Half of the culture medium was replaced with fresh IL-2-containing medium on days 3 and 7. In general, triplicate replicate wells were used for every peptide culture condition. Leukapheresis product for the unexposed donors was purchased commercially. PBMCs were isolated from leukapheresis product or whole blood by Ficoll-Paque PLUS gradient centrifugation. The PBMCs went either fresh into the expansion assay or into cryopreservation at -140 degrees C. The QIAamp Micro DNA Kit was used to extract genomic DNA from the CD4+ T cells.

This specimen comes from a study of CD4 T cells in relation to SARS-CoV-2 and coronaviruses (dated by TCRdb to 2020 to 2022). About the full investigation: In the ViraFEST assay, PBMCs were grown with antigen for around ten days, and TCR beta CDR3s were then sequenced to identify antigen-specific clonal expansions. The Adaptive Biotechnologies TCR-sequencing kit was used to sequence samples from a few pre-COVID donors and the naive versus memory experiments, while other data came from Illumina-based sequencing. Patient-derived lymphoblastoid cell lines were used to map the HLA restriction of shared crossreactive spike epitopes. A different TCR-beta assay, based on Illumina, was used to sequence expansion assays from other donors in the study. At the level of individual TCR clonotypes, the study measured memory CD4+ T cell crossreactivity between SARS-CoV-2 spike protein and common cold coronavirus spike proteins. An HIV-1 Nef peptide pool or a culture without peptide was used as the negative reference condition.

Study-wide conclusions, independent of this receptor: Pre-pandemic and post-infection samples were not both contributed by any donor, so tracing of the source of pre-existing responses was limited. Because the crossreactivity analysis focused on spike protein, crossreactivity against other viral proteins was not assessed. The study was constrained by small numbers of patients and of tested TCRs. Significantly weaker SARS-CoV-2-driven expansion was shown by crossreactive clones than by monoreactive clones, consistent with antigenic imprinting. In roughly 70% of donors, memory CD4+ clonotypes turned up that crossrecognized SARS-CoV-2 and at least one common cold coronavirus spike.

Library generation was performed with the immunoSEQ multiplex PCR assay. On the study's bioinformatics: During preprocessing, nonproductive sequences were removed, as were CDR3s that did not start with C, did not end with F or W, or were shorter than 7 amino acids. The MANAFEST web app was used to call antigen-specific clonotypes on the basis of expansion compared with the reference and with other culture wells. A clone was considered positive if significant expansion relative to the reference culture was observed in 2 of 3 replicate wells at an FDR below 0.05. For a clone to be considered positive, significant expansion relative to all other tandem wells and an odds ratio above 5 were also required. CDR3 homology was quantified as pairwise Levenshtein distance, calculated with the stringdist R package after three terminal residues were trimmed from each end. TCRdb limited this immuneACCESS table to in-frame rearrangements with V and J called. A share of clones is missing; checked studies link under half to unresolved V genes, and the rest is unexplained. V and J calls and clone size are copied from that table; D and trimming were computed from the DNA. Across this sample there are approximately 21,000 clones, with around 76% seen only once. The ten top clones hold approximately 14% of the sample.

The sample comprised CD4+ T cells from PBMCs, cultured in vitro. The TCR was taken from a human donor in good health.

The CDR3 protein: CASSTVGTGSYEQYF. The nucleotide sequence is TGTGCCAGCAGTACCGTCGGGACAGGCTCCTACGAGCAGTACTTC. The sequence links TRBV6-5 to TRBJ2-7; TRBD1 agrees with 8 junctional bases. The germline V end is reduced by 5 bases and the J end by 0 bases; junction bases left unmatched: 6. The germline V gene encodes CDR1 MNHEY and CDR2 SVGAGI. Inclusive of the bounding cysteine and phenylalanine, the CDR3 is 15 residues long. The only DNA kept is the CDR3, 45 bases in frame from the first base.